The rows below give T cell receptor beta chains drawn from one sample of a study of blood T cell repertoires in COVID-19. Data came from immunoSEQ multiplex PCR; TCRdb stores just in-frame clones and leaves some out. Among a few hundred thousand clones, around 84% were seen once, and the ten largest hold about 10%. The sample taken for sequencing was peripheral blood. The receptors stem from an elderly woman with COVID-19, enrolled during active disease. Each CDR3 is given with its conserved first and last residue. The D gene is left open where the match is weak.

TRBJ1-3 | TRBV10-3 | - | CAISTRVDGNTIYF | TGTGCCATCAGCACCAGGGTAGACGGAAACACCATATATTTT
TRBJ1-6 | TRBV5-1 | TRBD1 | CASSLVQGASNSPLHF | TGCGCCAGCAGCTTGGTACAGGGGGCAAGTAATTCACCCCTCCACTTT
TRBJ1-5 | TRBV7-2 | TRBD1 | CASSSQGAGQPQHF | TGTGCCAGCAGCTCACAGGGGGCAGGTCAGCCCCAGCATTTT
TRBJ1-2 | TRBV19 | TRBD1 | CASSYRGPYGYTF | TGTGCCAGTAGTTACAGGGGGCCATATGGCTACACCTTC
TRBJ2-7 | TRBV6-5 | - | CASTGRKQPYEQYF | TGTGCCAGCACGGGTCGCAAGCAGCCCTACGAGCAGTACTTC
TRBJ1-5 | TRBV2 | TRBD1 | CASRWTGNQPQHF | TGTGCCAGCAGGTGGACAGGGAACCAGCCCCAGCATTTT
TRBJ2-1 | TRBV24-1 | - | CATSDSGPGLNNEQFF | TGTGCCACCAGTGACTCCGGACCGGGACTGAACAATGAGCAGTTCTTC
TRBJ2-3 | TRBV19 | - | CASTPVGGTDTQYF | TGTGCCAGTACCCCTGTAGGGGGCACAGATACGCAGTATTTT
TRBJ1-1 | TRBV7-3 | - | CASSLTMGPSGAFF | TGTGCCAGCAGCTTAACAATGGGGCCGTCTGGGGCTTTCTTT
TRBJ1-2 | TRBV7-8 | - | CASSLIQSYGYTF | TGTGCCAGCAGCTTAATACAGTCCTATGGCTACACCTTC